Presented here are 5 T cell receptor beta chains from one specimen sequenced in a study of T cells in Graves' hyperthyroidism and ophthalmopathy. Regions amplified from RNA transcripts were the TCR beta CDR3 regions. A set of HTBI primers served as the primers for a first-round RT-PCR of the TCR CDR3. TCRdb re-derived calls from the multiplex PCR reads in MiXCR, one entry per CDR3 protein. The sample includes hundreds of thousands of distinct CDR3 sequences, roughly 15% of them seen just once. The sample comprised blood. The receptors here all came from a woman aged 40 to 49 with Graves' ophthalmopathy.

The chain recombines TRBV20-1 with TRBJ2-7; D unclear. The CDR3 sequence is 15 residues long. The ends were cut back, 6 bases at V and 5 bases at J, with 23 bases in the middle. Germline CDR1 reads DFQATT; CDR2 reads SNEGSKA (reference sequence). CDR3 DNA sequence: TGCAGTGCCCAGCCACGGGTGGGCCACCAAAACGAGCAGTACTTC. It yields the protein CSAQPRVGHQNEQYF.

This clonotype was picked up many times. The V and J genes are TRBV9 and TRBJ1-6; 7 bases align to TRBD1. V shed 4 bases and J 5 bases; nucleotides not matched to a gene: 3. The CDR3 is 14 residues long. Looked up from germline, CDR1 is SGDLS and CDR2 is YYNGEE. This chain's CDR3 is CASSTGVDNSPLHF. Here the CDR3 DNA reads TGTGCCAGCAGCACAGGGGTAGATAATTCACCCCTCCACTTT.

At least ten counts were recorded for this clonotype. The chain carries TRBV20-1 and TRBJ2-7; 12 bases align to TRBD2. Losses at the gene ends were 1 base for V and 1 base for J; bases not matched to a gene: 2. Germline V gene lookup returns CDR1 DFQATT and CDR2 SNEGSKA (reference sequence). The CDR3 length is 15 residues. CDR3: CSARASGGVSYEQYF. CDR3 coding DNA: TGCAGTGCTAGAGCTAGCGGGGGGGTATCCTACGAGCAGTACTTC.

This clonotype was seen a few times. V and J are TRBV15 and TRBJ2-7; 7 nucleotides line up with TRBD2. This CDR3 contains 16 residues. Germline values: CDR1 LNHNV, CDR2 YYDKDF (reference sequence). V lost 1 base, J lost 6 bases, and 12 bases stayed unmatched. The CDR3 DNA reads TGTGCCACCAGCAGAGCGGTTCAAGCGGGAAGGCCCGAGCAGTACTTC. It codes for CATSRAVQAGRPEQYF.

This clonotype was detected many times. The chain has TRBV28 and TRBJ2-7; 8 positions agree with TRBD1. CDR1 is MDHEN, CDR2 SYDVKM, per germline. V dropped 7 bases and J dropped 3; count of bases not matched to a gene: 8. This CDR3 spans 14 amino acids. CDR3 region: CASTPGTGVYEQYF. The CDR3 region has the DNA TGTGCCAGCACTCCCGGGACAGGAGTCTACGAGCAGTACTTC.